What follows are 31 T cell receptor beta chains derived from one specimen sequenced in a study of cytomegalovirus exposure and HLA in healthy donors. The PCR had 60 Vbeta and 13 Jbeta primers. Produced via immunoSEQ multiplex PCR; TCRdb's table is partial and in-frame only. The repertoire has 140,000 or so clones, roughly 68% of them found once; the top ten carry about 4.5%. Material for sequencing was PBMCs. Receptors originate from a man aged 55 to 70 in good health and CMV-seronegative.

The V call is TRBV30, the J call TRBJ2-5, with 14 nucleotides matching TRBD2. The CDR3 has 13 amino acids. Germline V lookup: CDR1 GTSNPN, CDR2 SVGIG (reference sequence). Trimming took 8 bases from V and 12 from J; bases not matched to a gene: 11. The CDR3 spells CAGVSGLAGDEYF. In DNA, the CDR3 is TGTGCCGGCGTCTCGGGACTAGCGGGAGATGAGTACTTC. Complete variable domain (other parts from reference TRBV30 and TRBJ2-5): SQTIHQWPATLVQPVGSPLSLECTVEGTSNPNLYWYRQAAGRGLQLLFYSVGIGQISSEVPQNLSASRPQDRQFILSSKKLLLSDSGFYLCAGVSGLAGDEYFGPGTRLLVL.

The chain carries TRBV9 and TRBJ1-6, with D possibly TRBD1 on 5 matching bases. Germline CDR1 and CDR2: SGDLS and YYNGEE. With 0 bases removed from V and 6 bases from J, the gap between germline ends came to 13 bases. The length of the CDR3 is 16 residues. The CDR3 is CASSVAQQGGNSPLHF. In nucleotides, the CDR3 is TGTGCCAGCAGCGTAGCCCAGCAGGGCGGTAATTCACCCCTCCACTTT.

This clone has more than one count but fewer than ten. The chain recombines TRBV19 with TRBJ2-3; 9 nucleotides align to TRBD1. CDR3 length equals 15 residues. V lost 5 bases to trimming and J lost 2 bases; unmatched junction nucleotides: 5. Germline V gene data show CDR1 as LNHDA and CDR2 as SQIVND (reference sequence). The CDR3 sequence is CASSPHRGLTDTQYF. DNA of the CDR3: TGTGCCAGTAGTCCTCACAGGGGGCTCACAGATACGCAGTATTTT.

V gene TRBV27 combines with J gene TRBJ2-3, with a possible D match to TRBD2 (6 bases). Per germline, CDR1 MNHEY and CDR2 SMNVEV (reference sequence). The V end was cut by 0 bases, the J end by 9 bases, with 7 bases between. The CDR3 contains 12 residues. CDR3: CASSLSAGTQYF. For the CDR3, the DNA is TGTGCCAGCAGTTTATCAGCGGGCACGCAGTATTTT.

This chain uses TRBV7-2 with TRBJ2-7; 9 positions match TRBD2. The CDR3 has 15 residues. CDR1 SGHTA and CDR2 FQGNSA come from the germline V gene. V lost 1 base, J lost 1 base, and 2 bases stayed unmatched. CDR3 amino acids: CASSLGSGSSYEQYF. The CDR3 DNA is TGTGCCAGCAGCTTAGGTAGCGGGAGTTCCTACGAGCAGTACTTC. Full variable domain (outside the CDR3, taken from reference TRBV7-2 and TRBJ2-7): GAGVSQSPSNKVTEKGKDVELRCDPISGHTALYWYRQSLGQGLEFLIYFQGNSAPDKSGLPSDRFSAERTGGSVSTLTIQRTQQEDSAVYLCASSLGSGSSYEQYFGPGTRLTVT.

The rearrangement links TRBV28 to TRBJ2-2; possible D gene TRBD2, 5 bases. Per the germline V gene, CDR1 is MDHEN and CDR2 is SYDVKM. V was cut by 5 bases and J by 7 bases, with 11 bases left in between. This CDR3 has 13 amino acids. Written as DNA, the CDR3 is TGTGCCAGCAGTCGGACTTTGGTCGGGGAGCTGTTTTTT. Its protein is CASSRTLVGELFF.

This clone was detected once. This chain connects TRBV5-1 to TRBJ2-1; D gene uncertain. From germline, CDR1 is SGHRS and CDR2 YFSETQ. V was clipped by 4 bases and J by 5 bases, with 13 bases between them. This CDR3 is built from 14 residues. CDR3 nucleotide sequence: TGCGCCAGCAGCCCCGCCGACTCGGACAATGAGCAGTTCTTC. Protein: CASSPADSDNEQFF.

V gene TRBV6-5 combines with J gene TRBJ2-1, with D maybe TRBD1 (6 bases). There are 15 residues in the CDR3. CDR1 is MNHEY and CDR2 is SVGAGI in the germline V gene. Trimming removed 6 bases at V and 0 bases at J, with 12 bases between. The CDR3 region is CASRTQGFSYNEQFF. The CDR3 DNA reads TGTGCCAGCAGGACACAGGGATTCTCCTACAATGAGCAGTTCTTC.

The rearrangement joins TRBV13 to TRBJ2-5; 13 positions match TRBD2. The CDR3 contains 15 residues. CDR1 and CDR2 from the germline V gene are PRHDT and FYEKMQ (reference sequence). V dropped 5 bases and J dropped 5; count of bases not matched to a gene: 5. The CDR3 sequence: CASSPGLAGVETQYF. DNA for the CDR3: TGTGCCAGCAGCCCCGGACTAGCGGGAGTGGAGACCCAGTACTTC.

This chain uses TRBV5-1 with TRBJ2-2, with D maybe TRBD2 (7 bases). Trimming stripped 0 bases from V and 0 bases from J, with 12 bases between. The CDR3 runs 17 residues. CDR1 and CDR2 (germline): SGHRS, YFSETQ. The CDR3 protein is CASSLGGGGANTGELFF. The CDR3 coding sequence is TGCGCCAGCAGCTTGGGGGGGGGCGGCGCGAACACCGGGGAGCTGTTTTTT. Filled out from reference TRBV5-1 and TRBJ2-2, the complete variable domain reads KAGVTQTPRYLIKTRGQQVTLSCSPISGHRSVSWYQQTPGQGLQFLFEYFSETQRNKGNFPGRFSGRQFSNSRSEMNVSTLELGDSALYLCASSLGGGGANTGELFFGEGSRLTVL.

The genes are TRBV7-9 and TRBJ2-7, with TRBD2 identical over 7 bases. CDR1 and CDR2 (germline): SEHNR, FQNEAQ (reference sequence). V shed 5 bases and J 0 bases; nucleotides not matched to a gene: 10. The CDR3 runs to 16 residues. DNA for the CDR3: TGTGCCAGCAGCCACTTCGAACTAGCGTCCTCCTACGAGCAGTACTTC. Translated, it gives CASSHFELASSYEQYF.

V and J are TRBV9 and TRBJ2-7, with TRBD2 as a possible D gene (7 bases). The CDR3 sequence is 15 residues long. Per the germline V gene, CDR1 is SGDLS and CDR2 is YYNGEE. The CDR3 bases are TGTGCGAGCGCTAGAGGGGGGGCGCGATCGAACGAGCAGTACTTC. Its protein product is CASARGGARSNEQYF. Full variable domain (rest looked up from reference TRBV9 and TRBJ2-7): DSGVTQTPKHLITATGQRVTLRCSPRSGDLSVYWYQQSLDQGLQFLIQYYNGEERAKGNILERFSAQQFPDLHSELNLSSLELGDSALYFCASARGGARSNEQYFGPGTRLTVT.

The genes are TRBV5-1 and TRBJ1-5, with D possibly being TRBD1 (6 bases). Per the germline V gene, CDR1 is SGHRS and CDR2 is YFSETQ. This CDR3 comprises 14 residues. V lost 4 bases, J lost 6 bases, and 14 bases lay in between. The CDR3 coding sequence is TGCGCCAGCAGCATAGGACAGACGGGTCAGCCCCAGCATTTT. Protein: CASSIGQTGQPQHF. The variable domain in full, with the rest retrieved from reference TRBV5-1 and TRBJ1-5, is KAGVTQTPRYLIKTRGQQVTLSCSPISGHRSVSWYQQTPGQGLQFLFEYFSETQRNKGNFPGRFSGRQFSNSRSEMNVSTLELGDSALYLCASSIGQTGQPQHFGDGTRLSIL.

The chain recombines TRBV7-2 with TRBJ2-3, with D possibly matching TRBD1 (6 bases). This CDR3 is built from 17 residues. CDR1 is SGHTA and CDR2 is FQGNSA in the germline V gene. V was trimmed by 1 base and J by 3 bases, leaving 17 bases between them. In nucleotides, the CDR3 is TGTGCCAGCAGCTTAGTTAGGGCAGGGGCCGGAACAGATACGCAGTATTTT. As protein: CASSLVRAGAGTDTQYF.

This chain joins TRBV18 and TRBJ1-4; perhaps TRBD1 as D (6 bases). The germline CDR1 and CDR2 sequences are KGHSH and LQKENI. The CDR3 has 13 amino acids. V lost 5 bases to trimming and J lost 11 bases, with 15 bases between them. The CDR3 loop is CASSTDRREKLFF. CDR3 DNA sequence: TGTGCCAGCTCAACAGACAGGCGTGAGAAACTGTTTTTT.

The V and J genes are TRBV6-1 and TRBJ2-5; 8 nucleotides match TRBD1. This CDR3 region has 15 residues. From germline, CDR1 is MNHNS and CDR2 SASEGT. J lost 1 base, V lost 6 bases, and 7 bases had no gene match. As DNA, the CDR3 is TGTGCCAGCAGAGTTGACAGGGGTATCCAAGAGACCCAGTACTTC. Protein product: CASRVDRGIQETQYF.

The chain has TRBV6-5 and TRBJ1-1, with 7 bases that match TRBD1. V lost 6 bases, J lost 7 bases, and 8 bases stayed unmatched. This CDR3 spans 13 amino acids. Germline CDR1 is MNHEY and CDR2 is SVGAGI. CDR3 protein: CASRFNRGSEAFF. The CDR3 DNA reads TGTGCCAGCAGATTTAACAGGGGTAGTGAAGCTTTCTTT.

CDR3 sequence reads: CASSANNQPQHF. The CDR3 nucleotides are TGTGCCAGCAGTGCAAATAATCAGCCCCAGCATTTT. This chain joins TRBV6-1 and TRBJ1-5; D is unresolved. Germline V CDR1 and CDR2: MNHNS, SASEGT. The germline V and J ends were trimmed by 4 bases and 4 bases, with 5 bases remaining between them. This CDR3 has 12 residues.

This clone appeared a few times. The chain has TRBV9 and TRBJ1-2; 10 positions agree with TRBD1. The CDR3 runs to 16 residues. Germline V gene lookup returns CDR1 SGDLS and CDR2 YYNGEE. V gave up 2 bases and J gave up 0 bases; unmatched junction bases: 4. In DNA, the CDR3 is TGTGCCAGCAGCGTTGGGACAGGGGAAGCTAACTATGGCTACACCTTC. This sequence encodes CASSVGTGEANYGYTF.

The chain links TRBV28 to TRBJ1-4; 10 positions match TRBD1. There are 15 residues in the CDR3. Trimming removed 2 bases from V and 8 bases from J; junction bases left unmatched: 5. Per germline, CDR1 MDHEN and CDR2 SYDVKM. CDR3 bases: TGTGCCAGCAGTTTAATGGGACAGGGGAGAGAAAAACTGTTTTTT. Protein product: CASSLMGQGREKLFF.

The chain couples TRBV15 to TRBJ2-2; TRBD2 matches 7 bases. The CDR3 has 16 residues. Germline V gives CDR1 LNHNV, CDR2 YYDKDF (reference sequence). After removal of 1 base from V and 6 bases from J, the junction contained 8 bases not matched to a gene. The CDR3 DNA sequence: TGTGCCACCAGCAGAGGAAGTGCGGGAGTTTCCGGGGAGCTGTTTTTT. As protein: CATSRGSAGVSGELFF.

A remark on this clone: Other DNA sequences in this sample translate to the same CDR3. J is TRBJ2-1 and V is TRBV19; tentative D call: TRBD2 (6 bases). Germline-derived CDR1 and CDR2 are LNHDA and SQIVND (reference sequence). V lost 3 bases and J lost 5, with 8 bases in between. CDR3 length: 13 residues. The CDR3 here is CASSMGLNNEQFF. The DNA for the CDR3 is TGTGCCAGTAGTATGGGACTCAACAATGAGCAGTTCTTC. The full variable domain, its missing parts supplied by reference TRBV19 and TRBJ2-1, is DGGITQSPKYLFRKEGQNVTLSCEQNLNHDAMYWYRQDPGQGLRLIYYSQIVNDFQKGDIAEGYSVSREKKESFPLTVTSAQKNPTAFYLCASSMGLNNEQFFGPGTRLTVL.

The rearrangement joins TRBV5-5 to TRBJ1-5; D possibly corresponds to TRBD1 (6 bases). Germline V CDR1 and CDR2: SGHKS, YYEKEE (reference sequence). V was pared by 4 bases and J by 1 base, with 18 bases between. This CDR3 comprises 17 residues. CDR3: CASSVRGQRISNQPQHF. The CDR3 region has the DNA TGTGCCAGCAGCGTGCGAGGACAGAGAATAAGCAATCAGCCCCAGCATTTT.

The rearrangement uses TRBV28 and TRBJ1-5; 11 bases agree with TRBD1. Germline V CDR1 and CDR2: MDHEN, SYDVKM. The J segment lost 7 bases and the V segment lost 6 bases, leaving 8 bases of the junction unmatched. The CDR3 has 15 amino acids. CDR3 loop: CASSRTGGGEQPQHF. The CDR3 DNA is TGTGCCAGCAGCCGGACAGGGGGCGGGGAGCAGCCCCAGCATTTT. The full variable domain, its missing parts supplied by reference TRBV28 and TRBJ1-5, is DVKVTQSSRYLVKRTGEKVFLECVQDMDHENMFWYRQDPGLGLRLIYFSYDVKMKEKGDIPEGYSVSREKKERFSLILESASTNQTSMYLCASSRTGGGEQPQHFGDGTRLSIL.

The CDR3 sequence is CASSSSGLTRDEQYF. DNA for the CDR3: TGTGCCAGCAGTTCTAGCGGGCTTACCCGGGACGAGCAGTACTTC. This sequence joins TRBV28 and TRBJ2-7, with 8 bases fitting TRBD2. The germline gives CDR1 MDHEN, CDR2 SYDVKM. The CDR3 is 15 amino acids. The V gene end was trimmed by 4 bases and the J gene end by 5 bases; junction bases not matched to a gene: 10.

J is TRBJ1-2 and V is TRBV6-9; 9 bases line up with TRBD1. This CDR3 has 19 residues. V shed 5 bases and J 1 base; nucleotides not matched to a gene: 17. Germline CDR1 reads MNHGY; CDR2 reads SVAAGI. In DNA, the CDR3 is TGTGCCAGCAGTCCAAATACAGGGGGCCCCTATTACCTTAACTATGGCTACACCTTC. Its protein is CASSPNTGGPYYLNYGYTF.

The V gene is TRBV7-2, the J gene TRBJ2-1, with TRBD2 identical over 11 bases. The V segment lost 2 bases and the J segment 8 bases; nucleotides outside the gene matches: 8. The CDR3 length is 16 residues. Germline V CDR1 and CDR2: SGHTA, FQGNSA. CDR3 region: CASSLTSGSSLHEQFF. The CDR3, as DNA: TGTGCCAGCAGCTTAACTAGCGGGAGTAGTCTCCATGAGCAGTTCTTC.

The chain employs TRBV11-1 and TRBJ1-2; TRBD1 is a possible D gene (6 bases). V gave up 4 bases and J gave up 8 bases, with 14 bases separating them. The CDR3 consists of 13 residues. The germline CDR1 and CDR2 sequences are SGHAT and FQDESV (reference sequence). This chain's CDR3 is CASSSGQKGGYTF. CDR3 DNA: TGTGCCAGCAGCTCCGGACAGAAAGGAGGCTACACCTTC.

CDR3 protein: CASSGGLAGTYNEQFF. The CDR3 nucleotides read TGTGCCAGCAGTGGCGGACTAGCGGGGACTTACAATGAGCAGTTCTTC. The chain couples TRBV27 to TRBJ2-1, with 12 nucleotides matching TRBD2. With V trimmed by 5 bases and J by 4 bases, 6 bases remained unmatched. The CDR3 contains 16 residues. Germline V gene lookup returns CDR1 MNHEY and CDR2 SMNVEV (reference sequence).

In its sample, this clone was seen a few times. J is TRBJ1-1 and V is TRBV4-1; D unresolved. Germline V lookup: CDR1 MGHRA, CDR2 YSYEKL. The CDR3 loop spans 12 amino acids. The V end lost 0 bases, the J end lost 8 bases, and 7 bases lay between the germline ends. The CDR3 region is CASSQDRREAFF. CDR3 nucleotide sequence: TGCGCCAGCAGCCAAGATAGGAGGGAAGCTTTCTTT.

The genes are TRBV19 and TRBJ2-1; 16 bases map to TRBD2. Germline lookup yields CDR1 LNHDA and CDR2 SQIVND (reference sequence). The CDR3 runs to 18 residues. V shed 3 bases, J shed 6 bases, and the junction held 8 bases outside the gene matches. CDR3 region: CASSIGTSGGGWFNEQFF. As DNA, the CDR3 is TGTGCCAGTAGTATCGGGACTAGCGGGGGGGGGTGGTTCAATGAGCAGTTCTTC.